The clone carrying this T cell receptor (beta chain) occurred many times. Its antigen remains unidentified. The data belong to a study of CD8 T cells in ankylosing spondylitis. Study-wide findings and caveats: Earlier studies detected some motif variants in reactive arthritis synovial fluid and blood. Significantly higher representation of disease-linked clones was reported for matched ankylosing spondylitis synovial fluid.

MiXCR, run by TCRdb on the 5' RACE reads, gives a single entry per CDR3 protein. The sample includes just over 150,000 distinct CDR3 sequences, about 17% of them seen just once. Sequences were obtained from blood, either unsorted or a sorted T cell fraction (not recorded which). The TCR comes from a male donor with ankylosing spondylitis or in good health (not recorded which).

The DNA for the CDR3 is TGTGCCAGCAGCCCCTCCCAGTTAAGAGGACTCGGGGAGCTGTTTTTT. Amino acids: CASSPSQLRGLGELFF. This sequence joins TRBV9 and TRBJ2-2; weak D call: TRBD2 (5 bases). Germline CDR1 is SGDLS and CDR2 is YYNGEE. CDR3 size: 16 residues. The ends were cut back, 4 bases at V and 7 bases at J, with 20 bases in the middle.